This is a list of T cell receptor beta chains from one sample in a study of radiation and T cells in renal cell carcinoma. TCRdb's copy holds only in-frame clones and misses some; the assay was immunoSEQ multiplex PCR. Of 100,000 to 150,000 clones in the sample, roughly 77% are singletons; the top ten hold less than 2.5%. The sample in question was blood, obtained from a patient whose treatment included radiotherapy and nephrectomy. The receptors were sampled from an older woman with renal cell carcinoma. Both conserved end residues are part of each CDR3. A D gene is named only where the DNA matches it firmly. Only some rows state a clone size, as once, few, many or a class for expanded clones.

V gene,D gene,J gene,clone size,CDR3 protein,CDR3 DNA
TRBV5-4,TRBD2,TRBJ2-3,few,CASSWRAGGGDTQYF,TGTGCCAGCAGCTGGCGCGCGGGAGGGGGAGATACGCAGTATTTT
TRBV21-1,-,TRBJ1-4,-,CASSKFLITGGVGSNEKLFF,TGTGCCAGCAGCAAATTTCTCATCACAGGGGGCGTCGGTAGTAATGAAAAACTGTTTTTT
TRBV5-1,-,TRBJ2-6,-,CASSLDFSGANVLTF,TGCGCCAGCAGTCTGGATTTCTCTGGGGCCAACGTCCTGACTTTC
TRBV14,-,TRBJ1-1,once,CASSPGETEAFF,TGTGCCAGCAGCCCAGGGGAAACTGAAGCTTTCTTT
TRBV29-1,TRBD2,TRBJ2-7,-,CSVEDWTSGTYEQYF,TGCAGCGTTGAAGATTGGACTAGCGGGACCTACGAGCAGTACTTC
TRBV28,-,TRBJ2-2,-,CASSPDRSTGELFF,TGTGCCAGCAGCCCGGACAGATCCACCGGGGAGCTGTTTTTT
TRBV18,TRBD2,TRBJ2-1,few,CASSSERDGYNEQFF,TGTGCCAGTTCGTCCGAGCGGGACGGGTACAATGAGCAGTTCTTC
TRBV28,-,TRBJ1-5,-,CASSLTGTQPQHF,TGTGCCAGCAGTTTAACAGGGACCCAGCCCCAGCATTTT
TRBV5-1,TRBD1,TRBJ2-3,-,CASSSRDRGTDTQYF,TGCGCCAGCAGCTCCCGGGACAGGGGCACAGATACGCAGTATTTT
TRBV4-2,-,TRBJ1-5,-,CASSQARTNQPQHF,TGTGCCAGCAGCCAAGCCAGGACTAATCAGCCCCAGCATTTT
TRBV7-9,-,TRBJ2-3,-,CASSLPLAGSTDTQYF,TGTGCCAGCAGCCTTCCTCTGGCGGGTAGCACAGATACGCAGTATTTT
TRBV4-2,-,TRBJ1-3,-,CASREVGSSGNTIYF,TGTGCCAGCAGAGAGGTGGGGAGTTCTGGAAACACCATATATTTT
TRBV9,-,TRBJ2-5,-,CASSVDGGGGETQYF,TGTGCCAGCAGCGTAGACGGGGGCGGCGGTGAGACCCAGTACTTC
TRBV25-1,TRBD2,TRBJ2-5,-,CASTLTSGVQETQYF,TGTGCCAGCACATTGACTAGCGGGGTCCAAGAGACCCAGTACTTC
TRBV4-3,TRBD1,TRBJ2-1,-,CASSQEGTGAYNEQFF,TGCGCCAGCAGCCAAGAAGGGACAGGGGCCTACAATGAGCAGTTCTTC
TRBV5-6,-,TRBJ2-5,once,CASSLIRVQPQETQYF,TGTGCCAGCAGCTTAATTCGGGTACAGCCCCAAGAGACCCAGTACTTC
TRBV7-6,TRBD1,TRBJ2-6,-,CASSLKRASMSNRGRRANVLTF,TGTGCCAGCAGCTTAAAGAGAGCGTCGATGAGCAACAGGGGGCGTAGGGCCAACGTCCTGACTTTC
TRBV28,-,TRBJ2-7,-,CASTAPVSGEQYF,TGTGCCAGCACTGCCCCGGTGTCGGGAGAGCAGTACTTC
TRBV7-9,-,TRBJ1-1,-,CASSPTSGGAAEAFF,TGTGCCAGCAGCCCTACATCGGGGGGGGCGGCTGAAGCTTTCTTT
TRBV2,-,TRBJ2-3,-,CASSEGQFTTDTQYF,TGTGCCAGCAGTGAAGGACAGTTTACCACAGATACGCAGTATTTT
TRBV25-1,-,TRBJ2-1,few,CASSGTGSSYNEQFF,TGTGCCAGCAGTGGCACAGGGAGCTCCTACAATGAGCAGTTCTTC
TRBV5-4,TRBD2,TRBJ2-2,-,CASSGLAGGIVTGELFF,TGTGCCAGCAGCGGACTAGCGGGAGGGATTGTGACCGGGGAGCTGTTTTTT
TRBV6-5,TRBD1,TRBJ1-5,-,CASSYLQGAGQPQHF,TGTGCCAGCAGCTACCTACAGGGGGCAGGGCAGCCCCAGCATTTT
TRBV11-2,TRBD1,TRBJ1-4,-,CASRSGTGTISREKLFF,TGTGCCAGCAGATCCGGGACAGGGACCATTTCCCGTGAAAAACTGTTTTTT
TRBV28,TRBD1,TRBJ1-2,-,CASSLLGTGNGYTF,TGTGCCAGCAGTTTACTCGGGACAGGGAATGGCTACACCTTC
TRBV9,-,TRBJ1-1,-,CASSVATADTEAFF,TGTGCCAGCAGCGTAGCTACGGCAGACACTGAAGCTTTCTTT
TRBV6-5,-,TRBJ2-7,-,CASSEQGKEDYEQYF,TGTGCCAGCAGCGAACAGGGAAAGGAGGACTACGAGCAGTACTTC
TRBV19,-,TRBJ1-1,-,CASSIGSISNTEAFF,TGTGCCAGTAGTATAGGATCCATCTCGAACACTGAAGCTTTCTTT
TRBV7-9,-,TRBJ1-1,-,CASSLERTEAFF,TGTGCCAGCAGCTTAGAGCGGACCGAAGCTTTCTTT
TRBV2,-,TRBJ1-2,-,CASSDAQVNYGYTF,TGTGCCAGCAGTGATGCACAGGTTAACTATGGCTACACCTTC
TRBV28,-,TRBJ2-7,-,CASSRAAASYEQYF,TGTGCCAGCAGCCGGGCCGCCGCCTCCTACGAGCAGTACTTC
TRBV4-1,-,TRBJ1-3,few,CASSHWGVSGNTIYF,TGCGCCAGCAGCCACTGGGGGGTCTCTGGAAACACCATATATTTT
TRBV21-1,-,TRBJ2-1,-,CASSMVAGSLGSYYNEQFF,TGTGCCAGCAGCATGGTAGCGGGCTCCTTGGGGTCCTACTACAATGAGCAGTTCTTC
TRBV2,TRBD1,TRBJ1-3,-,CASSTQGAAIYF,TGTGCCAGCAGTACCCAGGGGGCGGCCATATATTTT
TRBV5-1,-,TRBJ1-1,-,CASSQVGYSGTEAFF,TGCGCCAGCAGCCAGGTTGGGTATTCGGGTACTGAAGCTTTCTTT
TRBV5-1,-,TRBJ1-6,-,CASSLGADNSPLHF,TGCGCCAGCAGCCTGGGGGCAGATAATTCACCCCTCCACTTT
TRBV27,-,TRBJ1-5,-,CASSFSAGAHPQPQHF,TGTGCCAGCAGTTTTTCGGCCGGGGCTCACCCCCAGCCCCAGCATTTT
TRBV6-5,TRBD1,TRBJ1-6,few,CASSSTGGFNSPLHF,TGTGCCAGCAGTTCGACAGGGGGATTTAATTCACCCCTCCACTTT
TRBV6-1,-,TRBJ1-2,-,CASSEGFTNYGYTF,TGTGCCAGCAGTGAAGGGTTTACTAACTATGGCTACACCTTC
TRBV19,-,TRBJ1-3,-,CASSTGTRGSGNTIYF,TGTGCCAGTAGCACCGGGACAAGGGGTTCTGGAAACACCATATATTTT
TRBV7-2,-,TRBJ2-2,-,CASSPSSHTGELFF,TGTGCCAGCAGCCCAAGCTCCCACACCGGGGAGCTGTTTTTT
TRBV30,-,TRBJ2-1,-,CAWSQGGPYNEQFF,TGTGCCTGGAGTCAGGGGGGTCCCTACAATGAGCAGTTCTTC
TRBV19,-,TRBJ2-7,-,CASSIAPYEQYF,TGTGCCAGTAGTATAGCGCCCTACGAGCAGTACTTC
TRBV27,-,TRBJ2-7,-,CASSLFAALSSYEQYF,TGTGCCAGCAGTTTATTCGCCGCCTTAAGCTCCTACGAGCAGTACTTC
TRBV2,TRBD1,TRBJ1-1,few,CATLDRGTEAFF,TGTGCCACCCTTGACAGGGGCACTGAAGCTTTCTTT
TRBV7-2,-,TRBJ2-5,-,CASSLVGTDLETQYF,TGTGCCAGCAGCTTAGTAGGGACTGATTTAGAGACCCAGTACTTC
TRBV15,-,TRBJ2-7,-,CATSRDLRDEQYF,TGTGCCACCAGCAGAGATCTCAGGGACGAACAGTACTTC
TRBV5-1,-,TRBJ1-3,-,CASSLGGPAGNTIYF,TGCGCCAGCAGCTTAGGAGGACCGGCTGGAAACACCATATATTTT
TRBV9,-,TRBJ1-1,few,CASSVGQPHPNTEAFF,TGTGCCAGCAGCGTTGGACAACCACATCCGAACACTGAAGCTTTCTTT
TRBV4-2,TRBD2,TRBJ2-5,-,CASSQDRGGETQYF,TGTGCCAGCAGCCAAGATCGGGGGGGTGAGACCCAGTACTTC
TRBV5-4,TRBD1,TRBJ2-2,-,CASRPQGSLYTGELFF,TGTGCCAGCAGGCCACAGGGGTCCCTCTACACCGGGGAGCTGTTTTTT